Below are 20 T cell receptor beta chains sequenced from a single sample in a study of identifying expanded T cells in peripheral blood. Assay: immunoSEQ multiplex PCR; the TCRdb copy retains only in-frame clones and omits some. In the table there are 100,000 to 110,000 clones, approximately 88% of which are singletons. Sequenced: blood. The receptors come from a person aged 18 to 70 in good health.

This rearrangement joins TRBV5-6 to TRBJ2-4; either TRBD1 or TRBD2 may supply D (6 bases each). CDR1 is SGHDT, CDR2 YYEEEE, per germline. Between the trimmed V and J ends, which lost 3 bases and 7 bases, there was a span of 26 bases. This CDR3 contains 18 residues. In DNA, the CDR3 is TGTGCCAGCAGCTCCGGGGGTCGGGGGCGGCTGTATGGGAACATTCAGTACTTC. It specifies CASSSGGRGRLYGNIQYF.

The rearrangement joins TRBV7-8 to TRBJ1-1; 7 positions match TRBD1. J lost 5 bases, V lost 4 bases, and 7 bases had no gene match. The CDR3 runs 14 residues. Germline-derived CDR1 and CDR2 are SGHVS and FQNEAQ. As DNA, the CDR3 is TGTGCCAGCAGCTGGACGACAGGGTGGACTGAAGCTTTCTTT. Protein sequence: CASSWTTGWTEAFF.

The rearrangement joins TRBV23-1 to TRBJ2-1; 7 nucleotides agree with TRBD2. TRBV23-1 is identified as an open reading frame with a role that is uncertain. This CDR3 is 18 amino acids long. Germline trimming cut 0 bases from V and 3 bases from J; bases unmatched to any gene: 11. The CDR3 nucleotides are TGCGCCAGCAGTCAATCGGGGAGGGAGCGGCTGCTCTACAATGAGCAGTTCTTC. Protein sequence: CASSQSGRERLLYNEQFF.

This chain connects TRBV5-1 to TRBJ1-1; tentatively, D is TRBD1 (5 bases). The CDR3 contains 16 residues. The germline V gene encodes CDR1 SGHRS and CDR2 YFSETQ. The V end was cut by 5 bases, the J end by 0 bases, with 17 bases between. The DNA for the CDR3 is TGCGCCAGCAGGAGGGGCCCAGGGTTCATGAACACTGAAGCTTTCTTT. Protein product: CASRRGPGFMNTEAFF.

The genes are TRBV4-1 and TRBJ2-5, with 9 nucleotides matching TRBD2. With V trimmed by 1 base and J by 3 bases, 3 bases remained unmatched. The CDR3 runs to 15 residues. CDR1 and CDR2 from the germline V gene are MGHRA and YSYEKL. This CDR3 is CASSQVLAGEETQYF. CDR3 coding DNA: TGCGCCAGCAGCCAAGTTTTAGCGGGGGAAGAGACCCAGTACTTC.

The chain carries TRBV6-1 and TRBJ1-4, with a weak D call TRBD1 (6 bases). The CDR3 sequence is 14 residues long. Germline V gene data show CDR1 as MNHNS and CDR2 as SASEGT. Deletions cut 7 bases from V and 7 bases from J, with 16 bases between. In DNA, the CDR3 is TGTGCCAGCACCGACACAGGGCGGCGTGAAAAACTGTTTTTT. It codes for CASTDTGRREKLFF.

The rearrangement joins TRBV4-1 to TRBJ2-1, with 15 positions matching TRBD2. This CDR3 is 21 amino acids long. Looked up from germline, CDR1 is MGHRA and CDR2 is YSYEKL. J was trimmed by 0 bases and V by 1 base; bases with no gene match: 10. The CDR3 loop is CASSQGTSGRVLFSSYNEQFF. DNA of the CDR3: TGCGCCAGCAGCCAAGGGACTAGCGGGAGGGTTCTCTTTAGCTCCTACAATGAGCAGTTCTTC.

This rearrangement joins TRBV10-3 to TRBJ2-5, with D possibly TRBD2 on 6 matching bases. The CDR3 spans 13 residues. CDR1 ENHRY and CDR2 SYGVKD come from the germline V gene. The V gene lost 2 bases and the J gene lost 2 bases, with 6 bases spanning the gap. CDR3 nucleotides: TGTGCCATCAGTGAGGGGGGGCAAGAGACCCAGTACTTC. It codes for CAISEGGQETQYF.

CDR3 sequence reads: CASSVDARLGEGNTIYF. The CDR3 DNA sequence: TGTGCCAGCAGCGTAGATGCCCGACTTGGAGAAGGAAACACCATATATTTT. The chain employs TRBV9 and TRBJ1-3, with D uncertain. The CDR3 is made up of 17 amino acids. V lost 0 bases to trimming and J lost 4 bases, with 17 bases between them. Germline CDR1 SGDLS, CDR2 YYNGEE.

The chain carries TRBV4-2 and TRBJ1-3; unclear D gene. The CDR3 loop spans 15 amino acids. Germline V gives CDR1 LGHNA, CDR2 YNFKEQ. Trimming took 3 bases from V and 0 from J, leaving 9 bases between them. The CDR3 spells CASSQGYYSGNTIYF. CDR3 nucleotides: TGTGCCAGCAGCCAGGGATACTACTCTGGAAACACCATATATTTT.

The chain uses TRBV19 and TRBJ1-5; no reliable D call. Trimming removed 6 bases from V and 1 base from J, with 10 bases in between. The CDR3 covers 14 residues. Germline values: CDR1 LNHDA, CDR2 SQIVND (reference sequence). The CDR3 coding sequence is TGTGCCAGTAGGGTGTTGGGCAGCAATCAGCCCCAGCATTTT. Amino acids: CASRVLGSNQPQHF.

V gene TRBV6-1 combines with J gene TRBJ2-7, with D perhaps TRBD1 (5 bases). Germline V lookup: CDR1 MNHNS, CDR2 SASEGT. This CDR3 has 15 residues. Deletions cut 1 base from V and 2 bases from J, with 12 bases between. In DNA form, the CDR3 reads TGTGCCAGCAGTGAAGTAGGGCAGGGTCCCTACGAGCAGTACTTC. Encoded protein: CASSEVGQGPYEQYF.

This chain joins TRBV2 and TRBJ1-6; a possible D gene is TRBD1 (6 bases). Per the germline V gene, CDR1 is SNHLY and CDR2 is FYNNEI. Trimming removed 7 bases at V and 7 bases at J, with 14 bases between. This CDR3 contains 14 residues. CDR3 protein: CASTKDRKNSPLHF. The DNA for the CDR3 is TGTGCCAGCACTAAAGACAGGAAAAATTCACCCCTCCACTTT. The entire variable domain, with the rest obtained from reference TRBV2 and TRBJ1-6, is as follows: EPEVTQTPSHQVTQMGQEVILRCVPISNHLYFYWYRQILGQKVEFLVSFYNNEISEKSEIFDDQFSVERPDGSNFTLKIRSTKLEDSAMYFCASTKDRKNSPLHFGNGTRLTVT.

The V and J genes are TRBV11-2 and TRBJ2-4; tentatively, D is TRBD1 (6 bases). The germline V gene has CDR1 SGHAT and CDR2 FQNNGV. CDR3 length equals 14 residues. Trimming took off 4 bases at V and 6 bases at J, with 13 bases between the two ends. CDR3 bases: TGTGCCAGCAGCTCCCCGGGACATCTAAACATTCAGTACTTC. This encodes CASSSPGHLNIQYF.

This chain uses TRBV5-1 with TRBJ1-2; unclear D gene. CDR1 and CDR2 from the germline V gene are SGHRS and YFSETQ. CDR3 length equals 12 residues. V lost 6 bases and J lost 2, with 8 bases in between. CDR3 loop: CASTDGNYGYTF. The CDR3, as DNA: TGCGCCAGCACCGACGGAAACTATGGCTACACCTTC.

J is TRBJ1-4 and V is TRBV30; tentatively, D is TRBD1 (6 bases). Trimming took 2 bases from V and 3 from J, leaving 13 bases between them. The length of the CDR3 is 15 residues. The germline CDR1 and CDR2 sequences are GTSNPN and SVGIG (reference sequence). CDR3 amino acids: CAWSSQGLSNEKLFF. DNA of the CDR3: TGTGCCTGGAGTAGTCAGGGGTTATCTAATGAAAAACTGTTTTTT. Full variable domain (missing parts from reference TRBV30 and TRBJ1-4): SQTIHQWPATLVQPVGSPLSLECTVEGTSNPNLYWYRQAAGRGLQLLFYSVGIGQISSEVPQNLSASRPQDRQFILSSKKLLLSDSGFYLCAWSSQGLSNEKLFFGSGTQLSVL.

V usage is TRBV4-1 and J usage is TRBJ2-7, with 8 bases lining up with TRBD1. Losses at the gene ends were 3 bases for V and 2 bases for J; bases not matched to a gene: 9. The CDR3 length is 16 residues. Germline values: CDR1 MGHRA, CDR2 YSYEKL. CDR3 in DNA: TGCGCCAGCAGCCACCGATCAGGGGGCGCAGCCTACGAGCAGTACTTC. Encoded protein: CASSHRSGGAAYEQYF.

This chain joins TRBV18 and TRBJ1-2; 8 nucleotides line up with TRBD1. CDR3 size: 15 residues. Germline values: CDR1 KGHSH, CDR2 LQKENI. Trimming at V came to 3 bases and at J to 2 bases, leaving 5 bases not matched to a gene. CDR3 bases: TGTGCCAGCTCACCGCTTCAGGGGGCGAACTATGGCTACACCTTC. Its protein is CASSPLQGANYGYTF.

CDR3 sequence: CASAPLNRGRISNQPQHF. Here the CDR3 DNA reads TGTGCTAGTGCCCCCCTGAACAGGGGGCGTATTAGCAATCAGCCCCAGCATTTT. The chain combines TRBV12-5 with TRBJ1-5; TRBD1 agrees at 9 bases. Germline V lookup: CDR1 LGHNT, CDR2 FRNRAP. V lost 7 bases and J lost 0; bases outside the gene matches: 13. This CDR3 is 18 amino acids long.

The chain is built from TRBV27 and TRBJ2-7, with D maybe TRBD2 (6 bases). The CDR3 has 16 amino acids. CDR1 and CDR2 from the germline V gene are MNHEY and SMNVEV (reference sequence). Trimming left V 2 bases short and J 1 base short, with 15 bases between. This CDR3 is CASSLGTGVGSYEQYF. CDR3 coding DNA: TGTGCCAGCAGTTTAGGAACGGGAGTGGGTTCCTACGAGCAGTACTTC.